The clone carrying this T cell receptor (beta chain) was seen a handful of times. Libraries were prepared by immunoSEQ multiplex PCR; TCRdb keeps only in-frame clonotypes and omits some of them. The sample has around 100,000 clones, 80% to 90% seen once. This sample was taken from a study of blood T cell repertoires in COVID-19. Study context: Acute and convalescent COVID-19 specimens originated in the United States, Italy and Spain. T cells, B-cell-depleted T cells, or PBMCs provided the cDNA or gDNA that served as material.

The V end lost 4 bases, the J end lost 7 bases, and 19 bases lay between the germline ends. The germline gives CDR1 LGHDT, CDR2 YNNKEL (reference sequence). The CDR3 loop spans 15 amino acids. The rearrangement links TRBV3-1 (or the pseudogene TRBV3-2) to TRBJ1-1; tentatively, D is TRBD1 (5 bases). Sequenced input: peripheral blood. The clonotype originates from a human donor in a cohort sampled during active COVID-19. The CDR3 nucleotides are TGTGCCAGCAGCCCCCTCGCCGGGACTGGCAATGAAGCTTTCTTT. This codes for CASSPLAGTGNEAFF.